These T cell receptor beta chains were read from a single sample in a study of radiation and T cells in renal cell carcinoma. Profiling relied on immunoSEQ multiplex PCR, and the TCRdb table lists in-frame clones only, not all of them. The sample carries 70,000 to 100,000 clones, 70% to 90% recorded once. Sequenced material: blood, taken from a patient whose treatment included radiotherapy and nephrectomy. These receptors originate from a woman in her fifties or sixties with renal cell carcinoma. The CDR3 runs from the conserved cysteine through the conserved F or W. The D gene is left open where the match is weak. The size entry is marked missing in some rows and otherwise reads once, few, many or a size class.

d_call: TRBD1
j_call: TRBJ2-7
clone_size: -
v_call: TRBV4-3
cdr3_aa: CASSQAGQGTEQYF
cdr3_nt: TGCGCCAGCAGCCAAGCGGGACAGGGGACGGAGCAGTACTTC

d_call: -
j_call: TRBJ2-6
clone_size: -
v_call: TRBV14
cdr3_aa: CASSQPRRNSRANVLTF
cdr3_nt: TGTGCCAGCAGCCAACCCCGACGCAACAGTCGGGCCAACGTCCTGACTTTC

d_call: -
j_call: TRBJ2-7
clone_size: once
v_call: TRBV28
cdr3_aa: CASRSGQNEQYF
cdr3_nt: TGTGCCAGCAGGAGTGGACAGAACGAGCAGTACTTC

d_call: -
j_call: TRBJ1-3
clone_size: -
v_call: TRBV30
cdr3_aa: CAWNYKTGNTIYF
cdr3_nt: TGTGCCTGGAATTACAAAACTGGAAACACCATATATTTT

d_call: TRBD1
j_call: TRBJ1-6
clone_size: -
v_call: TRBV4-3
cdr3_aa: CASSHQDRGNSPLHF
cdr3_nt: TGCGCCAGCAGCCATCAGGACAGGGGGAATTCACCCCTCCACTTT

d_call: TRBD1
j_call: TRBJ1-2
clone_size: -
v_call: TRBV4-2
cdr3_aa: CASSQEGQGVVARGYTF
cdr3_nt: TGTGCCAGCAGCCAAGAGGGACAGGGAGTAGTCGCGAGGGGCTACACCTTC

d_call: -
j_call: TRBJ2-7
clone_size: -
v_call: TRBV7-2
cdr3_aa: CASSPLGAGGLEQYF
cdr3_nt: TGTGCCAGCAGCCCTCTAGGGGCGGGTGGCCTCGAGCAGTACTTC

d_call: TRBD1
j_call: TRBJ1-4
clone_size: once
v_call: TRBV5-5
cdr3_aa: CASSLDSGTEVEKLFF
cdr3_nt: TGTGCCAGCAGCTTGGACTCCGGGACAGAAGTCGAAAAACTGTTTTTT

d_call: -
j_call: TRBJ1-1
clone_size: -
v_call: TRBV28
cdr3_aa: CASSSGTGTEAFF
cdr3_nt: TGTGCCAGCAGTTCTGGTACGGGGACTGAAGCTTTCTTT

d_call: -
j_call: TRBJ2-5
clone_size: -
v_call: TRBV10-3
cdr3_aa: CAISESNRAQYF
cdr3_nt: TGTGCCATCAGTGAGTCGAACAGGGCCCAGTACTTC

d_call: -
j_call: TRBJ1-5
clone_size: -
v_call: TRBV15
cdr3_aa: CATSRDLGSVQPQHF
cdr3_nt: TGTGCCACCAGCAGAGATCTGGGTTCTGTCCAGCCCCAGCATTTT

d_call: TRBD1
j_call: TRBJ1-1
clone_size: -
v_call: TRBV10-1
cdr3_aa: CASSERTGNTEAFF
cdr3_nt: TGCGCCAGCAGTGAGAGGACAGGGAATACTGAAGCTTTCTTT

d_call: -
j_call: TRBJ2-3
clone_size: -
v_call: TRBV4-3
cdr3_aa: CASSRGVGLAPDTQYF
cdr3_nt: TGCGCCAGCAGCCGGGGGGTAGGGTTAGCGCCAGATACGCAGTATTTT

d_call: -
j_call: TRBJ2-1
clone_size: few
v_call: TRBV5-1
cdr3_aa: CASSLEAGGMRVF
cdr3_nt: TGCGCCAGCAGCTTGGAGGCGGGCGGAATGCGAGTCTTC

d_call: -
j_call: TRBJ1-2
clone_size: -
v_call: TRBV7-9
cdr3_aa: CASSLTGNGYTF
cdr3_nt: TGTGCCAGCAGCTTAACGGGGAACGGCTACACCTTC

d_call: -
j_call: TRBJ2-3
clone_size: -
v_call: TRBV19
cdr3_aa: CASSSPTSIADTQYF
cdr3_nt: TGTGCCAGTAGCTCCCCGACTAGTATTGCAGATACGCAGTATTTT

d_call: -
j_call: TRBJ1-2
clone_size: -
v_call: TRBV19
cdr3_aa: CASSINTENYGYTF
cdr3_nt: TGTGCCAGTAGTATCAATACAGAAAACTATGGCTACACCTTC

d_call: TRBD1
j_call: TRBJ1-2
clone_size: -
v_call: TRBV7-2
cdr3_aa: CASSLKRQGADYGYTF
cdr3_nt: TGTGCCAGCAGCCTAAAAAGACAGGGGGCAGACTATGGCTACACCTTC

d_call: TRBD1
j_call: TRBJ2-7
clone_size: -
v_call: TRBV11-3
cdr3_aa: CASSHAGTGIYEQYF
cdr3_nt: TGTGCCAGCAGCCATGCCGGGACAGGGATTTACGAGCAGTACTTC

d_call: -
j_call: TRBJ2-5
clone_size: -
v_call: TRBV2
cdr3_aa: CASSPDWEETQYF
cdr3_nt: TGTGCCAGCAGTCCCGACTGGGAAGAGACCCAGTACTTC

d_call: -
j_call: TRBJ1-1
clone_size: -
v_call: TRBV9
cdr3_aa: CASSSQQGYTEAFF
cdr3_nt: TGTGCCAGCAGCTCTCAACAGGGATACACTGAAGCTTTCTTT

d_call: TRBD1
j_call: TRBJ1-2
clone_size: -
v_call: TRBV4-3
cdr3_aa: CASSQETRTGRNGYTF
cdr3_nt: TGCGCCAGCAGCCAAGAGACTAGGACAGGGAGAAATGGCTACACCTTC

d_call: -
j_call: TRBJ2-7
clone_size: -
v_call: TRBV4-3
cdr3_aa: CASSQGARGTGEQYF
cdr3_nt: TGCGCCAGCAGCCAGGGGGCAAGGGGGACCGGCGAGCAGTACTTC

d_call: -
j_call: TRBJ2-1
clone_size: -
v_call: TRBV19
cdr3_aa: CASSRSGDLGFEQFF
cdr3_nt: TGTGCCAGTAGTCGGTCCGGGGATCTCGGATTTGAGCAGTTCTTC

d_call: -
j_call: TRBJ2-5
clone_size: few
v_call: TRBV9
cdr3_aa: CASSVGFRGERTQYF
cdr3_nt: TGTGCCAGCAGCGTAGGCTTCCGGGGCGAGAGGACCCAGTACTTC

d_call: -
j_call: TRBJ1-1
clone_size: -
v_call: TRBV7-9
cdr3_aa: CASSSLKEAFF
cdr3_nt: TGTGCCAGCAGCTCCCTTAAAGAAGCTTTCTTT

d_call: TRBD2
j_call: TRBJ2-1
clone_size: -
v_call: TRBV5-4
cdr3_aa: CASSLPWTSGNEQFF
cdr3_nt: TGTGCCAGCAGCTTGCCCTGGACTAGCGGAAATGAGCAGTTCTTC

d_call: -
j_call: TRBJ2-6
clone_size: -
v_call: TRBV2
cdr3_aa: CASSAAPGANVLTF
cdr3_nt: TGTGCCAGCAGTGCGGCCCCCGGGGCCAACGTCCTGACTTTC

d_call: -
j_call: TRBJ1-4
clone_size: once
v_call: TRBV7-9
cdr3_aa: CASSRINEKLFF
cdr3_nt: TGTGCCAGCAGCCGAATTAATGAAAAACTGTTTTTT

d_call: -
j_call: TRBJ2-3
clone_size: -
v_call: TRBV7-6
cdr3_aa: CASSPSETDTQYF
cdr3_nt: TGTGCCAGCAGCCCTAGCGAGACAGATACGCAGTATTTT

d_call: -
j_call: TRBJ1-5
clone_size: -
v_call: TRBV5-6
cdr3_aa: CASSEIGGNQPQHF
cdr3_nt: TGTGCCAGCAGCGAAATCGGAGGCAATCAGCCCCAGCATTTT

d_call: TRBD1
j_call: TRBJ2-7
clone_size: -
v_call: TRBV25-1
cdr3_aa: CASRQGGYEQYF
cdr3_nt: TGTGCCAGCCGACAGGGCGGCTACGAGCAGTACTTC

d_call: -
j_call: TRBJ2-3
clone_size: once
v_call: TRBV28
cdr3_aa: CASSSPGASTDTQYF
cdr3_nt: TGTGCCAGCAGCTCCCCGGGGGCAAGCACAGATACGCAGTATTTT

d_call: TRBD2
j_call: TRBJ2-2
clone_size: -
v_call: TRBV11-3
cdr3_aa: CASSLGLAGVTGELFF
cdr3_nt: TGTGCCAGCAGCTTAGGGCTAGCGGGAGTTACCGGGGAGCTGTTTTTT

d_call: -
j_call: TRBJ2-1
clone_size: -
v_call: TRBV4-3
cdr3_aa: CASSQMRRYNEQFF
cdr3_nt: TGCGCCAGCAGCCAAATGAGGAGGTACAATGAGCAGTTCTTC

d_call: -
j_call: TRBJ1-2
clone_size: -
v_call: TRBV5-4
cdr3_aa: CASSLVAGADYTF
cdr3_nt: TGTGCCAGCAGCTTGGTCGCAGGGGCGGACTACACCTTC

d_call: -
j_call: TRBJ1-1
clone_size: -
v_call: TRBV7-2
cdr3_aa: CASSSGSYTEAFF
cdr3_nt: TGTGCCAGCAGCTCTGGGAGCTACACTGAAGCTTTCTTT

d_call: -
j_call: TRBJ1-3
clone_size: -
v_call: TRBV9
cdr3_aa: CASSVTGNSGNTIYF
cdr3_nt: TGTGCCAGCAGCGTAACAGGGAACTCCGGAAACACCATATATTTT

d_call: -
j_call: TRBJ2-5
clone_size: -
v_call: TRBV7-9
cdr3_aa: CASSSAGETQYF
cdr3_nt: TGTGCCAGCAGCTCCGCTGGAGAGACCCAGTACTTC

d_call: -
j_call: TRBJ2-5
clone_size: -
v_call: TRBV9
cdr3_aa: CASSPRGGETQYF
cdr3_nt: TGTGCCAGCAGCCCCCGTGGTGGAGAGACCCAGTACTTC

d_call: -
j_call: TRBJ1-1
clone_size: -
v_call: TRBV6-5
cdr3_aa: CASLPTEAFF
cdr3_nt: TGTGCCAGCCTCCCCACTGAAGCTTTCTTT

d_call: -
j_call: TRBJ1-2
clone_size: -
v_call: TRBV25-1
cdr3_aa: CASSEGQGLGYTF
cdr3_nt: TGTGCCAGCAGTGAAGGGCAGGGGCTTGGCTACACCTTC

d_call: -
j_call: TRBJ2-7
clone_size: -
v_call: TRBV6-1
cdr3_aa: CASSPQHGFYEQYF
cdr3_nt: TGTGCCAGCAGTCCCCAGCACGGATTCTACGAGCAGTACTTC

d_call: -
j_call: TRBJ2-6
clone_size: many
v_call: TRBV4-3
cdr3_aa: CASSPQTVDVSGANVLTF
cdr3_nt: TGCGCCAGCAGCCCCCAGACAGTTGACGTCTCTGGGGCCAACGTCCTGACTTTC

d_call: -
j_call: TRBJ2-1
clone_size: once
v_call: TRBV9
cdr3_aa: CASSVTEDEQFF
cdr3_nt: TGTGCCAGCAGCGTAACCGAGGATGAGCAGTTCTTC

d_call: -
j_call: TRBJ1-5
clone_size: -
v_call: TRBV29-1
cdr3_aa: CSVTNRAGQPQHF
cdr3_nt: TGCAGCGTTACCAACAGGGCTGGCCAGCCCCAGCATTTT

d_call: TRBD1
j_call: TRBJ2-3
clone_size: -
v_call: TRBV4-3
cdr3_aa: CASSQGPTGDTDTQYF
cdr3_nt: TGCGCCAGCAGCCAAGGCCCGACAGGGGACACAGATACGCAGTATTTT

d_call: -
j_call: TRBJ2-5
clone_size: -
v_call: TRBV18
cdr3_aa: CASSRGMGDQETQYF
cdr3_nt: TGTGCCAGCTCACGAGGGATGGGGGACCAAGAGACCCAGTACTTC

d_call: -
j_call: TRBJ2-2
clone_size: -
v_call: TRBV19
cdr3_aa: CASSIRGGPNTGELFF
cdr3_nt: TGTGCCAGTAGTATACGAGGGGGGCCGAACACCGGGGAGCTGTTTTTT

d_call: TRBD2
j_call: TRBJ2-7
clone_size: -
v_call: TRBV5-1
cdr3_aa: CASSLGLAGGDLSYEQYF
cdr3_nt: TGCGCCAGCAGCTTGGGACTAGCGGGGGGCGACCTCTCCTACGAGCAGTACTTC

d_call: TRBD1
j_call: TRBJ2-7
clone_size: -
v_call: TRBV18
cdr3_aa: CASSSGGTGGTEQYF
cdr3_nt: TGTGCCAGCTCATCAGGCGGGACAGGGGGAACCGAGCAGTACTTC

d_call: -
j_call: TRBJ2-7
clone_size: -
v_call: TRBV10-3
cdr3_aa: CAISESSSPKQYF
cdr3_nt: TGTGCCATCAGTGAGTCGAGCTCTCCCAAGCAGTACTTC

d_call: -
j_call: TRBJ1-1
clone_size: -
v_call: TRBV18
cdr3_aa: CASSPSMNTEAFF
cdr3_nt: TGTGCCAGCTCACCATCAATGAACACTGAAGCTTTCTTT

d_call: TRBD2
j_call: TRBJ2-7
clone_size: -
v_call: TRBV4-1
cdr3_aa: CASSQNPSGDSYEQYF
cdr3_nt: TGCGCCAGCAGCCAAAACCCTAGCGGGGACTCCTACGAGCAGTACTTC

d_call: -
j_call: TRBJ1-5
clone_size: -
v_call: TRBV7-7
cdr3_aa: CASSLGAGWPQHF
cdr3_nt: TGTGCCAGCAGCTTAGGGGCAGGGTGGCCCCAGCATTTT

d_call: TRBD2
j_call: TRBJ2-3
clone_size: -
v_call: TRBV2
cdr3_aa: CASSPRTSGADTQYF
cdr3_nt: TGTGCCAGCAGCCCGAGGACTAGTGGGGCAGATACGCAGTATTTT

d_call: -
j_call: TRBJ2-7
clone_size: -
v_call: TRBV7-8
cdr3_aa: CASSLTHFDEQYF
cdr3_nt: TGTGCCAGCAGCTTAACGCATTTTGACGAGCAGTACTTC